This TCR beta chain was identified in a study of shared clonotypes between healthy human individuals. About the research overall: Three plates were used per donor for CD4 naive, three for CD4 memory, two for CD8 naive and one for CD8 memory. Study conclusions and caveats: Lower generation probabilities were found for non-shared clonotypes than for those shared by all four donors. Compared with memory subsets, naive subsets generally had larger estimated richness.

As concerns this clone: Its antigen is still unknown.

Deletions cut 3 bases from V and 2 bases from J, with 11 bases between. The CDR3 loop spans 14 amino acids. The V gene's germline CDR1 is SGHTA and CDR2 FQGNSA. Sequencing used immunoSEQ multiplex PCR; TCRdb keeps in-frame clones, though not all of them. The sample lists about 640,000 clones; approximately 75% were seen once. Sequencing input: memory CD4+ T cells sorted from blood. The subset denotes: CD45RA-negative fraction. The chain joins TRBV7-2 to TRBJ2-7; perhaps TRBD2 as D (6 bases). This TCR was sampled from a woman aged 25 to 39 in good health. Here the CDR3 DNA reads TGTGCCAGCAGCTTTGAGGGAGGTCCCTACGAGCAGTACTTC. Encoded protein: CASSFEGGPYEQYF.